The next 26 T cell receptor beta chains were all read from a single sample in a study of blood T cell repertoires in COVID-19. Clones were sequenced by immunoSEQ multiplex PCR, and TCRdb holds only the in-frame ones, with some missing. The data hold approximately 170,000 clones, with approximately 84% observed a single time. Sequencing used PBMCs or T cells enriched from blood (not recorded which). Receptor source: a woman aged 30 to 39 who had recovered from COVID-19.

The chain recombines TRBV7-2 with TRBJ2-1, with 7 positions matching TRBD2. This CDR3 has 17 amino acids. With V trimmed by 0 bases and J by 5 bases, 10 bases remained unmatched. Germline V gene lookup returns CDR1 SGHTA and CDR2 FQGNSA. In nucleotides, the CDR3 is TGTGCCAGCAGCTTAGCCCTCGGGCAGCGGGGTAACAATGAGCAGTTCTTC. Its protein product is CASSLALGQRGNNEQFF.

The chain has TRBV30 and TRBJ1-2; 7 nucleotides align to TRBD1. The CDR3 has 12 amino acids. V dropped 4 bases and J dropped 8; count of bases not matched to a gene: 7. Germline V gene lookup returns CDR1 GTSNPN and CDR2 SVGIG (reference sequence). The CDR3 DNA reads TGTGCCTGGAACCGGGACAGATCGGGCTACACCTTC. Protein product: CAWNRDRSGYTF. Complete variable domain (other parts from reference TRBV30 and TRBJ1-2): SQTIHQWPATLVQPVGSPLSLECTVEGTSNPNLYWYRQAAGRGLQLLFYSVGIGQISSEVPQNLSASRPQDRQFILSSKKLLLSDSGFYLCAWNRDRSGYTFGSGTRLTVV.

The chain couples TRBV6-5 to TRBJ2-3; 8 bases line up with TRBD2. Germline assignment: CDR1 MNHEY and CDR2 SVGAGI. V lost 0 bases and J lost 4; bases outside the gene matches: 6. The CDR3 runs to 16 residues. This CDR3 is CASSYSGTSFSDTQYF. CDR3 bases: TGTGCCAGCAGTTACTCTGGGACTAGTTTCTCAGATACGCAGTATTTT.

This chain links TRBV4-1 with TRBJ2-7, with unresolved D. The germline gives CDR1 MGHRA, CDR2 YSYEKL. Trimming left V 1 base short and J 1 base short, with 8 bases between. The CDR3 spans 14 residues. The CDR3 here is CASSQVHGSYEQYV. The CDR3 nucleotides are TGCGCCAGCAGCCAAGTTCACGGTTCCTACGAGCAGTACGTC.

The chain has TRBV14 and TRBJ2-5, with D uncertain. With 5 bases removed from V and 5 bases from J, the gap between germline ends came to 12 bases. This CDR3 has 13 amino acids. In germline, CDR1 is SGHDN, CDR2 FVKESK. The CDR3 spells CASSARLSETQYF. As DNA, the CDR3 is TGTGCCAGCAGCGCGCGGTTGTCGGAGACCCAGTACTTC.

The chain is built from TRBV5-1 and TRBJ2-7; 10 nucleotides line up with TRBD2. Trimming cost V 0 bases and J 5 bases; bases outside gene matches: 14. The CDR3 is made up of 18 amino acids. The V gene's germline CDR1 is SGHRS and CDR2 YFSETQ. CDR3 DNA sequence: TGCGCCAGCAGCTTGGCCGGGCTAGCGGGAGTAGGAAACCACGAGCAGTACTTC. It specifies CASSLAGLAGVGNHEQYF.

The chain joins TRBV28 to TRBJ1-2; 7 bases match TRBD1. Germline V gene data show CDR1 as MDHEN and CDR2 as SYDVKM. This CDR3 has 15 residues. V was clipped by 3 bases and J by 4 bases; unmatched bases: 8. The CDR3 region is CASSFPSGTVYGYTF. CDR3 DNA: TGTGCCAGCAGTTTTCCTTCCGGGACAGTCTATGGCTACACCTTC.

This chain links TRBV18 with TRBJ1-5, with 7 bases aligning to TRBD1. Germline V gene lookup returns CDR1 KGHSH and CDR2 LQKENI. Trimming removed 0 bases from V and 7 bases from J; junction bases left unmatched: 9. The CDR3 extends over 16 amino acids. DNA of the CDR3: TGTGCCAGCTCACCACCGGTGGACAGGCTCAACCAGCCCCAGCATTTT. Protein sequence: CASSPPVDRLNQPQHF. The whole variable domain, remainder taken from reference TRBV18 and TRBJ1-5, is NAGVMQNPRHLVRRRGQEARLRCSPMKGHSHVYWYRQLPEEGLKFMVYLQKENIIDESGMPKERFSAEFPKEGPSILRIQQVVRGDSAAYFCASSPPVDRLNQPQHFGDGTRLSIL.

The chain couples TRBV6-6 to TRBJ1-6, with D possibly matching TRBD1 (5 bases). The germline V gene encodes CDR1 MNHNY and CDR2 SVGAGI (reference sequence). V lost 2 bases, J lost 5 bases, and 10 bases lay in between. The length of the CDR3 is 15 residues. Here the CDR3 reads CASSYLRGDNSPLHF. For the CDR3, the DNA is TGTGCCAGCAGTTACCTCCGGGGGGATAATTCACCCCTCCACTTT.

The chain recombines TRBV10-3 with TRBJ1-1; TRBD1 agrees at 8 bases. With 6 bases clipped from V and 5 bases from J, the junction kept 8 bases outside the gene matches. Germline V lookup: CDR1 ENHRY, CDR2 SYGVKD. The CDR3 loop spans 14 amino acids. The CDR3 DNA reads TGTGCCATCAGAAATACAGGGGGTAGGACTGAAGCTTTCTTT. Encoded protein: CAIRNTGGRTEAFF.

In its sample, this clone was seen a few times. The chain uses TRBV29-1 and TRBJ1-1; TRBD1 might be the D (6 bases). The CDR3 contains 13 residues. Trimming removed 7 bases from V and 0 bases from J, with 12 bases in between. Germline-derived CDR1 and CDR2 are SQVTM and ANQGSEA. CDR3 region: CSAAQGVNTEAFF. The DNA for the CDR3 is TGCAGCGCCGCACAGGGCGTGAACACTGAAGCTTTCTTT.

This sequence joins TRBV7-9 and TRBJ2-3, with 16 bases fitting TRBD2. Trimming took 5 bases from V and 8 from J; bases not matched to a gene: 10. CDR1 is SEHNR and CDR2 is FQNEAQ in the germline V gene (reference sequence). The CDR3 has 17 residues. The CDR3 loop reads CASSATGLAGGRGTQYF. CDR3 sequence (DNA): TGTGCCAGCAGCGCCACGGGACTAGCGGGGGGGCGCGGTACGCAGTATTTT. The full variable domain, in which reference TRBV7-9 and TRBJ2-3 provide the parts outside the CDR3, is DTGVSQNPRHKITKRGQNVTFRCDPISEHNRLYWYRQTLGQGPEFLTYFQNEAQLEKSRLLSDRFSAERPKGSFSTLEIQRTEQGDSAMYLCASSATGLAGGRGTQYFGPGTRLTVL.

The V and J genes are TRBV23-1 and TRBJ1-5, with TRBD1 matching 10 bases. TRBV23-1 is noted as an ORF with a role that remains uncertain. V was clipped by 6 bases and J by 3 bases; unmatched bases: 14. This CDR3 contains 18 residues. The CDR3 DNA sequence: TGCGCCAGCAGACTCACGTCGGGACAGGGGCCAACCAATCAGCCCCAGCATTTT. Residues: CASRLTSGQGPTNQPQHF.

This chain uses TRBV27 with TRBJ1-2; a possible D gene is TRBD1 (5 bases). Germline assignment: CDR1 MNHEY and CDR2 SMNVEV (reference sequence). There are 14 residues in the CDR3. V was cut by 2 bases and J by 4 bases, with 11 bases left in between. The CDR3 loop is CASSLTGMAYGYTF. CDR3 nucleotides: TGTGCCAGCAGTTTAACAGGCATGGCCTATGGCTACACCTTC.

This clone occurred a few times. V is TRBV9 and J is TRBJ1-6; 7 nucleotides align to TRBD1. Germline-derived CDR1 and CDR2 are SGDLS and YYNGEE. V lost 3 bases, J lost 10 bases, and 13 bases stayed unmatched. This CDR3 spans 16 amino acids. The CDR3 reads CASSASGQSVGSPLHF. CDR3 nucleotide sequence: TGTGCCAGCAGCGCCTCGGGACAGAGTGTAGGGTCACCCCTCCACTTT. The variable domain in full, with the rest retrieved from reference TRBV9 and TRBJ1-6, is DSGVTQTPKHLITATGQRVTLRCSPRSGDLSVYWYQQSLDQGLQFLIQYYNGEERAKGNILERFSAQQFPDLHSELNLSSLELGDSALYFCASSASGQSVGSPLHFGNGTRLTVT.

The rearrangement links TRBV5-1 to TRBJ2-6, with 9 bases identical to TRBD1. This CDR3 region has 16 residues. Losses at the gene ends were 3 bases for V and 2 bases for J; bases not matched to a gene: 3. Germline V lookup: CDR1 SGHRS, CDR2 YFSETQ. The DNA of the CDR3 is TGCGCCAGCAGCTCGGGACAGGGTCCTGGGGCCAACGTCCTGACTTTC. It encodes CASSSGQGPGANVLTF. Combining the CDR3 with reference TRBV5-1 and TRBJ2-6 gives the whole variable domain KAGVTQTPRYLIKTRGQQVTLSCSPISGHRSVSWYQQTPGQGLQFLFEYFSETQRNKGNFPGRFSGRQFSNSRSEMNVSTLELGDSALYLCASSSGQGPGANVLTFGAGSRLTVL.

In this sample, this clone turned up once. CDR3 residues: CASSALGLAGTVEQYF. The CDR3 bases are TGTGCCAGCAGCGCACTGGGACTAGCGGGAACGGTTGAGCAGTACTTC. This chain links TRBV9 with TRBJ2-7; TRBD2 matches 13 bases. Germline V gene data show CDR1 as SGDLS and CDR2 as YYNGEE. The CDR3 sequence is 16 residues long. V shed 3 bases and J 7 bases; nucleotides not matched to a gene: 10.

A few counts support this clone. The CDR3 region has the DNA TGTGCCAGCGCAGGGTTTAGAGTTAATGAAAAACTGTTTTTT. It codes for CASAGFRVNEKLFF. The rearrangement links TRBV2 to TRBJ1-4; a weak D match, TRBD1 (5 bases). The germline V gene encodes CDR1 SNHLY and CDR2 FYNNEI. V was cut by 8 bases and J by 4 bases, with 14 bases left in between. The CDR3 consists of 14 residues.

V and J are TRBV6-5 and TRBJ1-2; D ambiguous. V was trimmed by 10 bases and J by 8 bases, leaving 26 bases between them. Per the germline V gene, CDR1 is MNHEY and CDR2 is SVGAGI. The CDR3 spans 15 residues. CDR3 DNA sequence: TGTGCCACCTATAGGTTTTGGGTCCCCGAGGAGGGCTACACCTTC. Translation: CATYRFWVPEEGYTF.

This clone was seen a few times. J is TRBJ1-4 and V is TRBV5-5; a possible D gene is TRBD1 (6 bases). The germline V and J ends were trimmed by 3 bases and 1 base, with 10 bases remaining between them. Germline V gene lookup returns CDR1 SGHKS and CDR2 YYEKEE (reference sequence). The CDR3 is made up of 15 amino acids. The CDR3 here is CASSWGGLTNEKLFF. CDR3 sequence (DNA): TGTGCCAGCAGCTGGGGGGGCCTAACTAATGAAAAACTGTTTTTT.

The chain joins TRBV7-9 to TRBJ1-6, with D maybe TRBD1 (6 bases). The V gene lost 0 bases and the J gene lost 7 bases, with 10 bases spanning the gap. CDR1 and CDR2 from the germline V gene are SEHNR and FQNEAQ (reference sequence). This CDR3 has 15 residues. The CDR3 loop is CASSLASDRNSPLHF. For the CDR3, the DNA is TGTGCCAGCAGCTTAGCGTCCGACAGGAATTCACCCCTCCACTTT.

This CDR3 reads CASSFGQVSSNSPLHF. CDR3 coding DNA: TGCGCCAGCAGCTTCGGACAGGTTTCGAGTAATTCACCCCTCCACTTT. The V call is TRBV5-1, the J call TRBJ1-6; 7 positions match TRBD1. Trimming at V came to 2 bases and at J to 6 bases, leaving 8 bases not matched to a gene. In germline, CDR1 is SGHRS, CDR2 YFSETQ. This CDR3 contains 16 residues.

CDR3 protein: CASSPRLSNTEAFF. The CDR3 DNA is TGTGCCAGCAGCCCTAGGTTGAGTAACACTGAAGCTTTCTTT. The V and J genes are TRBV7-9 and TRBJ1-1; the D is unclear. V lost 5 bases to trimming and J lost 2 bases, with 12 bases between them. Germline CDR1 reads SEHNR; CDR2 reads FQNEAQ (reference sequence). This CDR3 is 14 amino acids long.

The chain couples TRBV5-1 to TRBJ1-4; 7 positions agree with TRBD1. The length of the CDR3 is 15 residues. V trimming: 4 bases; J trimming: 7 bases; junction bases outside the gene matches: 10. Looked up from germline, CDR1 is SGHRS and CDR2 is YFSETQ. The CDR3 bases are TGCGCCAGCAGCGTAACGACAGGGATGCCTGAAAAACTGTTTTTT. This sequence encodes CASSVTTGMPEKLFF.

The V gene is TRBV7-3, the J gene TRBJ2-1; 7 bases are a match to TRBD1. Germline loops: CDR1 SGHTA, CDR2 FQGTGA. The CDR3 covers 15 residues. Unmatched junction bases numbered 8, after V lost 5 bases and J lost 4 bases. The CDR3 protein is CASSVNRGTYNEQFF. The CDR3 region has the DNA TGTGCCAGCAGCGTAAACAGGGGAACATACAATGAGCAGTTCTTC.

This clone has only one observation. The rearrangement links TRBV3-1 (or the pseudogene TRBV3-2) to TRBJ1-5; 11 positions match TRBD1. J was trimmed by 6 bases and V by 1 base; bases with no gene match: 2. CDR3 length: 15 amino acids. The germline V gene has CDR1 LGHDT and CDR2 YNNKEL (reference sequence). The CDR3 here is CASSQGTGGRQPQHF. The CDR3 DNA reads TGTGCCAGCAGCCAAGGGACAGGGGGCCGTCAGCCCCAGCATTTT.